The TCR beta chain under discussion was sequenced for a study of cytomegalovirus exposure and HLA in healthy donors (dated by TCRdb to about 2017). With respect to the entire study: An earlier analysis of approximately 590 of the donors reported 250 to 350 Gb of sequence data and 100 million to 130 million unique TCR beta sequences from 150 million to 200 million T cells. All discovery cohort repertoires had been generated on a single sequencing platform. Among almost 400 genotyped donors of the cohort, an average of 235,054 unique TCR beta nucleotide sequences were sequenced per donor, roughly 20% of them non-productive. Donor age, sex, ethnicity and CMV serostatus were compiled together with the repertoire data. A later analysis re-examined previously published TCR beta repertoires from about 670 donors and added high-resolution HLA genotyping to investigate patterns of TCR occurrence. To predict cytomegalovirus infection status, the study combined high-throughput TCR immunosequencing, statistical association of individual TCRs with disease status, and machine learning. The T cell repertoires of 666 subjects were profiled by immunosequencing and related to cytomegalovirus serostatus. The study aimed to test whether signatures of past pathogen exposure could be identified by cataloging public T cell receptors. To decide whether each TCR beta V gene segment behaved as functional or pseudogenic, an earlier analysis of fewer than 750 of the donors relied on high-throughput TCR beta sequencing. Typing coverage differed by locus: A, B, C, DRB1 and DQB1 were typed in roughly 629-630 donors, DQA1 in around 500, DPA1 in 600 to 610, and DPB1 in around 490. Rather than using new phenotypic data, the later analysis identified candidate immune exposures from TCR beta sequences and from how often those sequences occurred across donors. A later genetic analysis used genome-wide SNP genotypes for about 65% of the 666 donors, treating that subset as a discovery cohort. About 280 gigabases of sequencing data and around 80 million unique TCR sequences made up an early release that covered 500 to 700 HLA-typed donors. In addition to the first cohort of 650 to 800 subjects, a separate validation cohort of 120 different subjects was used. Both class I and class II loci were covered by HLA typing, at four-digit resolution. Four to six DR-DQ haplotypes were handled as single units for association and clustering because linkage in the cohort was strong. The genetic ancestry cluster associated with self-reported Caucasian donors included roughly four fifths of the approximately 410 genotyped donors.

The cohort comprised under 700 healthy bone marrow donors. At the time of sampling, every cohort member was nominally healthy, though immune exposures that went unrecorded were likely present. The donor was CMV seronegative and belonged to the group of 350 to 400 seronegative cohort members. Every donor gave a peripheral blood sample, and the peripheral blood mononuclear cells from that sample were used for TCR beta sequencing. Genomic DNA was extracted from the blood cell samples with the Qiagen DNeasy Blood Extraction Kit. Library creation used the immunoSEQ multiplex PCR assay. For the multiplex PCR, a mixture combining 60 forward primers for TCR Vbeta segments and 13 reverse primers for TCR Jbeta segments was used. A multiplex PCR assay on genomic DNA amplified the CDR3 region of rearranged TCR beta genes. The Illumina HiSeq System was used to sequence the amplified TCR beta libraries as 87-base-pair reads. From the authors' description of their analysis: A later analysis tallied about 77 million unique TCR beta chains across the 666 repertoires, and approximately 9.9 million of those chains were shared by two or more donors. Raw reads were error-corrected and collapsed into unique sequences by a nearest-neighbor algorithm in which closely related sequences were merged to remove PCR and sequencing errors. V, D and J gene segments were assigned by aligning CDR3 sequences to IMGT reference sequences. Each retained sequence needed at least a six-nucleotide match to both a V gene segment and a J gene segment. Rearrangements were called productive when the CDR3 lacked stop codons and stayed in frame with V and J; all others were non-productive. CDR3 was defined by IMGT convention, running from the second conserved V-encoded cysteine to the conserved J-encoded phenylalanine. Sequences without an unambiguous match to a single V gene segment were excluded from the earlier analysis of several hundred of the donors. An earlier analysis of just under 600 of the donors called V segments functional above 56.7% productive rearrangements and segregating when the between-donor standard deviation exceeded 5%. A statistical classification framework was built for diagnosing cytomegalovirus status from the catalog of TCR beta chain sequences. In a later analysis, V and J genes were assigned by comparing TCR nucleotide sequences against IMGT/GENE-DB human TR gene sequences. In a later analysis, CDR3 sequences and most-parsimonious VDJ recombination scenarios were assigned using the TCRdist pipeline. A later analysis defined each TCR beta chain by its CDR3 amino acid sequence plus V-gene family, and excluded reads lacking a unique V-gene family. To address suspected cross-contamination and a sequencing artifact, a later analysis removed under 600 highly shared, low-generation-probability nucleotide sequences. In a later analysis, a clonal expansion index was calculated for each public chain from normalized within-repertoire ranks of inferred template counts. Generation probabilities in a later analysis came from a VDJ recombination model fitted to out-of-frame rearrangements, and those results were checked against IGoR. A later analysis scored TCR-TCR, TCR-HLA and TCR-CMV co-occurrence with hypergeometric tests, applying a repertoire-size bias correction to TCR pairs. In a later analysis, false discovery rates were estimated by permuting HLA or CMV assignments 20 times. In a later analysis, co-occurring TCRs were grouped using DBSCAN, with TCRdist sequence similarity added in when clustering inside HLA-allele-positive subsets. Co-occurrence clustering excluded repertoires with fewer than 30,000 or more than 120,000 public chains, plus five with anomalous nucleotide sharing. Here the immuneACCESS table is served through TCRdb, limited to in-frame sequences with V and J called. Missing clones are a known gap in these copies; in checked studies unresolved V genes cover under half, and the rest lacks a known reason. That table supplies the V and J calls and clone size; D and trimming were determined from the DNA. This sample holds over 100,000 clones; 65% to 90% were observed only once. The biggest ten clones account for roughly 2.3% of the sample.

Of note for this clone: Its binding antigen is unknown. No quality values exist for individual bases; no much larger clone is one base distant.

The paper as a whole reports these results and caveats: Compared with the 666-donor mean, donors in an Asian-associated ancestry cluster had fewer N-insertions in productive TCRs, according to a later genetic analysis. In both the original and validation cohorts, the classifier was reported to diagnose cytomegalovirus status with high specificity and sensitivity. The sequencing pipeline was judged likely to have produced a cluster of highly shared sequence variants as a technical artifact. Because HLA typing was missing for some donors at each locus, association tests included only the typed subset. A total of 150 or so TCR beta chains were listed by the study as associated with cytomegalovirus. In an earlier analysis of some 550 of the donors, most TCR beta V segments were observed in productive rearrangements about 90% or about 30% of the time, broadly matching IMGT annotations. V-gene and J-gene trimming of TCR beta chains was associated with a missense DCLRE1C variant in a later genetic analysis, and the association was replicated in an independent cohort. In a later analysis, HLA-associated TCR beta chains showed more clonal expansion and lower generation probabilities than non-associated chains that were equally common. It was suggested by the authors that the approach could potentially be generalized to other disease states and immunological phenotypes. This cohort had only TCR beta chains sequenced, and the lack of alpha or paired-chain data limited which features could be detected. The presence/absence analyses assumed that sequencing depth was roughly uniform across donors, and that assumption may not be true. Specific HLA alleles were associated with over 15,000 TCR beta sequences at a false discovery rate of 0.05 in a later analysis. In a later analysis, several top co-occurrence clusters were reported to appear linked to parvovirus B19, influenza, CMV and Epstein-Barr virus. Assigning TCR associations to individual alleles was difficult when HLA alleles, especially DR and DQ, strongly co-occurred. A later analysis found that TCR association rates varied across HLA loci, with DRB1 alleles showing the most associated TCRs and HLA-C alleles the fewest. Across donors, most TCR sequences were observed very rarely, whereas some public TCRs were present in many individuals. CMV serostatus was the only immune exposure information available for the cohort. According to a later analysis, most CMV-associated TCR beta chains appeared to be HLA-restricted, and the HLA associations seemed to be driven largely by CMV exposure. Correlated functional status among segregating V segments might reflect linkage disequilibrium, but an unknown experimental factor could not be ruled out. The 87-base-pair reads could not distinguish some IMGT-functional V segments, including TRBV6-2 and TRBV6-3, so those segments were excluded. Because counts were too low, more than 15 rarely observed V segments, including chromosome 9 orphons, were excluded from the earlier analysis of some 540 of the donors. A further reported finding was that TCR beta sequences accurately predicted the HLA-A and HLA-B alleles for most subjects in the first cohort. In vitro tests confirmed that a few of the cytomegalovirus-associated TCR beta chains recognize cytomegalovirus antigens.

Inclusive of the bounding cysteine and phenylalanine, the CDR3 is 18 residues long. The only DNA kept is the CDR3, 54 bases in frame from the first base. Based on the germline V gene, the CDR1 and CDR2 sequences are SGHDN and FVKESK. Ends trimmed: V by 5 bases, J by 10 bases; bases unmatched to a gene: 19. The TCR was taken from a woman between 25 and 40 years old in good health and CMV-seronegative. What was sequenced was PBMCs. The chain joins TRBV14 to TRBJ2-1, with 11 junctional bases fitting TRBD2. The CDR3 region has the sequence CASSSLQPGLAVRGEQFF. The sequence in DNA is TGTGCCAGCAGCTCCCTACAACCGGGACTAGCGGTCAGGGGGGAGCAGTTCTTC.